Shown below are 27 T cell receptor beta chains from a single sample sequenced in a study of blood T cell repertoires in COVID-19. Assay used: immunoSEQ multiplex PCR; TCRdb lists only in-frame clones, some missing. Of 45,000 to 65,000 clones in the sample, approximately 80% were seen once. Sequenced material: peripheral blood. The receptors were sampled from a woman aged 55 to 70 with acute or convalescent COVID-19.

The chain joins TRBV30 to TRBJ1-1; D is possibly TRBD1 (6 bases). The CDR3 covers 14 residues. Between the trimmed V and J ends, which lost 5 bases and 1 base, there was a span of 14 bases. The germline V gene has CDR1 GTSNPN and CDR2 SVGIG (reference sequence). DNA for the CDR3: TGTGCCTGGCACAGGGATTTGACGAACACTGAAGCTTTCTTT. It encodes CAWHRDLTNTEAFF.

The genes are TRBV5-1 and TRBJ1-4; tentatively, D is TRBD1 (6 bases). V was shortened by 5 bases and J by 2 bases, with 10 bases between the two germline ends. Germline V gene lookup returns CDR1 SGHRS and CDR2 YFSETQ. The CDR3 extends over 14 amino acids. The CDR3 loop is CASRPQGTNEKLFF. CDR3 DNA: TGCGCCAGCAGACCGCAGGGGACTAATGAAAAACTGTTTTTT.

This clone was seen a handful of times. The chain combines TRBV27 with TRBJ1-5; 7 positions match TRBD1. This CDR3 has 14 residues. The ends lost 3 bases at V and 1 base at J; junction bases unmatched: 0. Looked up from germline, CDR1 is MNHEY and CDR2 is SMNVEV (reference sequence). The CDR3 here is CASSLTGSNQPQHF. CDR3 DNA: TGTGCCAGCAGTTTGACAGGGAGCAATCAGCCCCAGCATTTT.

This clone occurred once. The genes are TRBV5-1 and TRBJ2-1, with D perhaps TRBD1 (5 bases). The V gene lost 4 bases and the J gene lost 8 bases, with 16 bases spanning the gap. Germline-derived CDR1 and CDR2 are SGHRS and YFSETQ. The CDR3 sequence is 14 residues long. CDR3 in DNA: TGCGCCAGCAGCCCACGGTCAGGGTGGGATGAGCAGTTCTTC. It is translated as CASSPRSGWDEQFF. The variable domain in full, with the rest retrieved from reference TRBV5-1 and TRBJ2-1, is KAGVTQTPRYLIKTRGQQVTLSCSPISGHRSVSWYQQTPGQGLQFLFEYFSETQRNKGNFPGRFSGRQFSNSRSEMNVSTLELGDSALYLCASSPRSGWDEQFFGPGTRLTVL.

This clone was seen a single time. The CDR3 coding sequence is TGCGCCAGCAGCCCACTAGCATCTGTGGGAGCCCCGTACAATGAGCAGTTCTTC. It specifies CASSPLASVGAPYNEQFF. The chain employs TRBV4-1 and TRBJ2-1, with a possible D match to TRBD2 (6 bases). Trimming removed 4 bases at V and 4 bases at J, with 23 bases between. Germline-derived CDR1 and CDR2 are MGHRA and YSYEKL. The CDR3 is 18 amino acids.

The chain combines TRBV7-8 with TRBJ2-2, with a tentative D call TRBD2 (5 bases). Deletions cut 7 bases from V and 4 bases from J, with 16 bases between. The V gene's germline CDR1 is SGHVS and CDR2 FQNEAQ. The CDR3 is 15 amino acids. The CDR3 region is CASNLKTSPTGELFF. As DNA, the CDR3 is TGTGCCAGCAACCTAAAAACTAGTCCCACCGGGGAGCTGTTTTTT.

This clone was recorded a few times. The chain employs TRBV6-2 or TRBV6-3 and TRBJ1-5; 10 nucleotides match TRBD1. Germline CDR1 is MNHEY and CDR2 is SVGEGT. The CDR3 is 16 amino acids. V was pared by 6 bases and J by 0 bases, with 5 bases of the junction left unmatched. The CDR3 nucleotides are TGTGCCAGCAGCCGAGGGACAGGGGTTAGCAATCAGCCCCAGCATTTT. It encodes CASSRGTGVSNQPQHF.

The chain employs TRBV3-1 (or the pseudogene TRBV3-2) and TRBJ1-5, with 10 positions matching TRBD1. V was clipped by 6 bases and J by 3 bases; unmatched bases: 5. CDR1 and CDR2 from the germline V gene are LGHDT and YNNKEL (reference sequence). The CDR3 spans 15 residues. CDR3 coding DNA: TGTGCCAGCAGTTTGGGACAGGGGCACAATCAGCCCCAGCATTTT. Amino acids: CASSLGQGHNQPQHF.

A note on this clone: A read error may explain this, as a much larger clone is one base away. This rearrangement joins TRBV14 to TRBJ1-1; D remains ambiguous. The length of the CDR3 is 12 residues. CDR1 SGHDN and CDR2 FVKESK come from the germline V gene. Trimming removed 4 bases from V and 0 bases from J, with 3 bases in between. The CDR3 DNA reads as TGTGCCAGCAGCCTAGTGAACACTGAAGCTTTCTTT. It yields the protein CASSLVNTEAFF.

The V gene is TRBV11-2, the J gene TRBJ2-1; TRBD2 aligns across 11 bases. Trimming at V came to 5 bases and at J to 10 bases, leaving 16 bases not matched to a gene. This CDR3 region has 17 residues. Germline lookup yields CDR1 SGHAT and CDR2 FQNNGV. As DNA, the CDR3 is TGTGCCAGCAGCCCGGGGGGTAGCGGGAGGGCCCATGGCGAGCAGTTCTTC. Translating gives CASSPGGSGRAHGEQFF.

The chain has TRBV5-6 and TRBJ2-1; D uncertain. The germline V gene encodes CDR1 SGHDT and CDR2 YYEEEE. The V and J ends lost 2 bases and 0 bases respectively, with 3 bases between them. The CDR3 has 13 residues. CDR3: CASSFHSYNEQFF. The CDR3 DNA sequence: TGTGCCAGCAGCTTCCACTCCTACAATGAGCAGTTCTTC.

The chain is built from TRBV19 and TRBJ2-1; 10 bases match TRBD2. Germline CDR1 is LNHDA and CDR2 is SQIVND (reference sequence). J gave up 10 bases and V 6 bases, and 12 bases lay outside the gene matches. The CDR3 is 15 amino acids. CDR3 region: CASRQGLAGVGEQFF. The CDR3, as DNA: TGTGCCAGTAGGCAGGGGCTAGCGGGAGTGGGGGAGCAGTTCTTC.

V gene TRBV4-1 combines with J gene TRBJ1-4, with TRBD1 identical over 7 bases. V shed 4 bases and J 5 bases; nucleotides not matched to a gene: 4. This CDR3 contains 14 residues. Germline V gene lookup returns CDR1 MGHRA and CDR2 YSYEKL. Here the CDR3 DNA reads TGCGCCAGCAGCCCGGGACAGAAGAATGAAAAACTGTTTTTT. This translates into CASSPGQKNEKLFF.

The chain is built from TRBV7-8 and TRBJ1-4; TRBD1 matches at 11 bases. The germline CDR1 and CDR2 sequences are SGHVS and FQNEAQ. The V and J ends lost 5 bases and 0 bases, in that order; junction bases with no gene match: 8. This CDR3 spans 18 amino acids. CDR3 DNA: TGTGCCAGCAGCCCGGACAGGGGGCTATTGTCAACTAATGAAAAACTGTTTTTT. Residues: CASSPDRGLLSTNEKLFF.

This chain links TRBV7-2 with TRBJ1-1; D perhaps matches TRBD1 (6 bases). CDR1 and CDR2 (germline): SGHTA, FQGNSA. The V end lost 5 bases, the J end lost 1 base, and 14 bases lay between the germline ends. This CDR3 spans 15 amino acids. The CDR3 is CASSPNGGPNTEAFF. The CDR3 region has the DNA TGTGCCAGCAGCCCAAACGGGGGGCCGAACACTGAAGCTTTCTTT.

The chain recombines TRBV4-2 with TRBJ2-7, with no clear D. This CDR3 is built from 14 residues. Germline V gene sequence: CDR1 LGHNA, CDR2 YNFKEQ. Trimming cost V 1 base and J 2 bases, with 9 bases left between them. Here the CDR3 reads CASSQGIPAYEQYF. For the CDR3, the DNA is TGTGCCAGCAGCCAAGGAATACCAGCCTACGAGCAGTACTTC.

V gene TRBV28 combines with J gene TRBJ2-7; 10 nucleotides align to TRBD2. V dropped 2 bases and J dropped 2; count of bases not matched to a gene: 6. CDR1 and CDR2 from the germline V gene are MDHEN and SYDVKM. The CDR3 is made up of 16 amino acids. The CDR3 bases are TGTGCCAGCAGTTTAACTAGCGGGGACACTACCTACGAGCAGTACTTC. Amino acids: CASSLTSGDTTYEQYF.

Comment on this clone: The junction departs from the called germline gene at one end, perhaps through a read error. The chain links TRBV5-5 to TRBJ1-1; D may be TRBD1 (6 bases). The germline CDR1 and CDR2 sequences are SGHKS and YYEKEE (reference sequence). The CDR3 has 15 residues. The CDR3 protein is CASTLGPQGSTEAFF. For the CDR3, the DNA is TGTGCCAGCACCTTGGGCCCACAGGGTTCTACTGAAGCTTTCTTT.

This clone showed up just a few times. The chain is built from TRBV6-5 and TRBJ1-6; TRBD1 might be the D (6 bases). The CDR3 has 13 residues. The V end was cut by 5 bases, the J end by 9 bases, with 11 bases between. Germline V gives CDR1 MNHEY, CDR2 SVGAGI. CDR3 amino acids: CASSTRTVSPLHF. Written as DNA, the CDR3 is TGTGCCAGCAGTACCCGGACAGTTTCACCCCTCCACTTT.

The chain links TRBV7-3 to TRBJ2-7; D is possibly TRBD1 (6 bases). Germline V gives CDR1 SGHTA, CDR2 FQGTGA. The CDR3 spans 13 residues. Between the trimmed V and J ends, which lost 3 bases and 7 bases, there was a span of 13 bases. The CDR3 here is CASSLVQGLEQYF. The CDR3 DNA is TGTGCCAGCAGCTTGGTGCAGGGGTTGGAGCAGTACTTC.

This chain connects TRBV6-5 to TRBJ1-4; D call uncertain. The V end was cut by 10 bases, the J end by 7 bases, with 13 bases between. From germline, CDR1 is MNHEY and CDR2 SVGAGI. The CDR3 contains 12 residues. The CDR3 is CATGIRREKLFF. The CDR3 region has the DNA TGTGCCACCGGGATACGCCGTGAAAAACTGTTTTTT.

The rearrangement links TRBV7-2 to TRBJ1-1, with TRBD1 matching 7 bases. J gave up 2 bases and V 1 base, and 1 base lay outside the gene matches. The CDR3 totals 14 residues. The V gene's germline CDR1 is SGHTA and CDR2 FQGNSA. As DNA, the CDR3 is TGTGCCAGCAGCTTAGGGACAGGTAACACTGAAGCTTTCTTT. This encodes CASSLGTGNTEAFF.

The V call is TRBV27, the J call TRBJ1-4, with D possibly TRBD1 on 6 matching bases. V was shortened by 5 bases and J by 0 bases, with 19 bases between the two germline ends. CDR3 length: 18 amino acids. Germline values: CDR1 MNHEY, CDR2 SMNVEV (reference sequence). CDR3 in amino acids: CASSPTGFSHTTNEKLFF. In nucleotides, the CDR3 is TGTGCCAGCAGTCCTACAGGGTTCAGTCATACAACTAATGAAAAACTGTTTTTT.

The V and J genes are TRBV9 and TRBJ2-1, with 11 bases identical to TRBD2. Trimming at V came to 3 bases and at J to 4 bases, leaving 9 bases not matched to a gene. This CDR3 spans 17 amino acids. The germline CDR1 and CDR2 sequences are SGDLS and YYNGEE. The CDR3 spells CASSEPSGTSGYNEQFF. CDR3 sequence (DNA): TGTGCCAGCAGCGAGCCATCCGGGACTAGCGGTTACAATGAGCAGTTCTTC. The full variable domain, rest sourced from reference TRBV9 and TRBJ2-1, is DSGVTQTPKHLITATGQRVTLRCSPRSGDLSVYWYQQSLDQGLQFLIQYYNGEERAKGNILERFSAQQFPDLHSELNLSSLELGDSALYFCASSEPSGTSGYNEQFFGPGTRLTVL.

The chain employs TRBV27 and TRBJ1-2; 7 nucleotides align to TRBD1. With 5 bases clipped from V and 0 bases from J, the junction kept 6 bases outside the gene matches. There are 15 residues in the CDR3. Germline V gene sequence: CDR1 MNHEY, CDR2 SMNVEV (reference sequence). CDR3 in amino acids: CASSIYRGANYGYTF. The DNA for the CDR3 is TGTGCCAGCAGTATATACAGGGGTGCTAACTATGGCTACACCTTC.

V gene TRBV24-1 combines with J gene TRBJ1-5; TRBD1 matches at 9 bases. Trimming at V came to 4 bases and at J to 7 bases, leaving 7 bases not matched to a gene. The CDR3 length is 15 residues. Germline V gene data show CDR1 as KGHDR and CDR2 as SFDVKD. In DNA form, the CDR3 reads TGTGCCACCAGTGACGCACAGGGGGCGGAACAGCCCCAGCATTTT. This gives the protein CATSDAQGAEQPQHF.

J is TRBJ2-3 and V is TRBV6-5; D perhaps matches TRBD2 (6 bases). V lost 6 bases and J lost 2, with 9 bases in between. CDR1 and CDR2 (germline): MNHEY, SVGAGI. The CDR3 extends over 13 amino acids. This chain's CDR3 is CASSRDFTDTQYF. The CDR3 region has the DNA TGTGCCAGCAGCCGGGACTTCACAGATACGCAGTATTTT.